These 31 T cell receptor beta chains share one sample of origin, sequenced in a study of blood T cell repertoires in COVID-19. Sequencing used immunoSEQ multiplex PCR; TCRdb keeps in-frame clones, though not all of them. The sample contains 190,000 or so clones, 80% to 90% of which appear only once. The sequenced material came from peripheral blood. These receptors originate from a young woman who had recovered from COVID-19.

The chain carries TRBV25-1 and TRBJ1-3; D perhaps matches TRBD1 (6 bases). Germline V gene data show CDR1 as MGHDK and CDR2 as SYGVNS. V lost 7 bases to trimming and J lost 2 bases, with 15 bases between them. This CDR3 is 15 amino acids long. The CDR3 coding sequence is TGTGCCAGCACCCAGGGGTTTGGGACTGGAAACACCATATATTTT. Translating it yields CASTQGFGTGNTIYF.

This chain joins TRBV7-2 and TRBJ2-3; TRBD2 matches at 10 bases. This CDR3 has 15 amino acids. The germline V gene encodes CDR1 SGHTA and CDR2 FQGNSA. Trimming removed 1 base from V and 7 bases from J; junction bases left unmatched: 5. CDR3 loop: CASSLVTSGVNTQYF. In DNA form, the CDR3 reads TGTGCCAGCAGCTTAGTAACTAGCGGGGTAAATACGCAGTATTTT.

The chain recombines TRBV11-2 with TRBJ2-7, with D unresolved. Germline-derived CDR1 and CDR2 are SGHAT and FQNNGV. The V end was cut by 3 bases, the J end by 7 bases, with 13 bases between. This CDR3 region has 13 residues. CDR3 protein: CASSFGLGYEQYV. The CDR3 DNA reads as TGTGCCAGCAGCTTTGGTCTAGGATATGAGCAGTACGTC.

V gene TRBV4-1 combines with J gene TRBJ2-1, with 9 nucleotides matching TRBD2. V gave up 4 bases and J gave up 9 bases; unmatched junction bases: 10. Germline V gene data show CDR1 as MGHRA and CDR2 as YSYEKL. This CDR3 has 15 amino acids. CDR3 region: CASSPPGTSSGEQFF. CDR3 nucleotide sequence: TGCGCCAGCAGCCCCCCCGGGACTAGCTCGGGTGAGCAGTTCTTC.

This clone was detected a few times. The chain combines TRBV6-2 or TRBV6-3 with TRBJ2-1, with 8 nucleotides matching TRBD2. Germline assignment: CDR1 MNHEY and CDR2 SVGEGT. After removal of 2 bases from V and 7 bases from J, the junction contained 7 bases not matched to a gene. The CDR3 length is 15 residues. In DNA form, the CDR3 reads TGTGCCAGCAGTTACACCGGGGGGGCCGGAAATGAGCAGTTCTTC. Translation gives CASSYTGGAGNEQFF.

This chain links TRBV27 with TRBJ1-5, with no clear D. CDR1 is MNHEY, CDR2 SMNVEV, per germline (reference sequence). This CDR3 spans 15 amino acids. Trimming removed 2 bases from V and 0 bases from J, with 8 bases in between. The DNA for the CDR3 is TGTGCCAGCAGTTTAACGGGTTATAGCAATCAGCCCCAGCATTTT. It yields the protein CASSLTGYSNQPQHF.

The rearrangement links TRBV6-5 to TRBJ1-3; D unclear. The length of the CDR3 is 13 residues. Germline V lookup: CDR1 MNHEY, CDR2 SVGAGI. V was shortened by 2 bases and J by 4 bases, with 6 bases between the two germline ends. In nucleotides, the CDR3 is TGTGCCAGCAGTTACGAGGTGGGAAACACCATATATTTT. It is translated as CASSYEVGNTIYF.

This CDR3 reads CASSQEGVGTGTYNEQFF. Here the CDR3 DNA reads TGCGCCAGCAGCCAAGAGGGCGTAGGGACTGGGACCTACAATGAGCAGTTCTTC. The chain has TRBV4-3 and TRBJ2-1, with D perhaps matching TRBD2 (6 bases). From germline, CDR1 is LGHNA and CDR2 YSLEER. V lost 0 bases and J lost 2, with 17 bases in between. The CDR3 spans 18 residues.

The rearrangement uses TRBV7-2 and TRBJ2-5; D possibly corresponds to TRBD2 (6 bases). V was clipped by 4 bases and J by 5 bases, with 8 bases between them. CDR1 and CDR2 (germline): SGHTA, FQGNSA. CDR3 length equals 12 residues. The CDR3 region is CASSWGVETQYF. The CDR3 region has the DNA TGTGCCAGCAGCTGGGGGGTGGAGACCCAGTACTTC.

The chain joins TRBV29-1 to TRBJ2-3, with 10 bases that match TRBD1. The V segment lost 6 bases and the J segment 4 bases; nucleotides outside the gene matches: 7. This CDR3 comprises 14 residues. CDR1 is SQVTM and CDR2 is ANQGSEA in the germline V gene. The CDR3 spells CSVASTGGSDTQYF. For the CDR3, the DNA is TGCAGCGTGGCATCGACAGGGGGCTCAGATACGCAGTATTTT.

This clone showed up just once. CDR3 loop: CASSPIQTGELFF. CDR3 DNA: TGTGCCAGCAGCCCTATACAGACCGGGGAGCTGTTTTTT. The rearrangement uses TRBV7-8 and TRBJ2-2; D is uncertain. Germline assignment: CDR1 SGHVS and CDR2 FQNEAQ. V was cut by 5 bases and J by 5 bases, with 9 bases left in between. The CDR3 totals 13 residues.

V gene TRBV30 combines with J gene TRBJ1-5, with 8 positions matching TRBD1. Trimming removed 5 bases from V and 1 base from J; junction bases left unmatched: 4. The CDR3 runs 14 residues. From germline, CDR1 is GTSNPN and CDR2 SVGIG (reference sequence). CDR3 DNA: TGTGCCTGGGTACAGGGGGGAAGCAATCAGCCCCAGCATTTT. This translates into CAWVQGGSNQPQHF.

The V call is TRBV6-2 or TRBV6-3, the J call TRBJ2-5; TRBD2 matches 7 bases. This CDR3 is 15 amino acids long. The J segment lost 4 bases and the V segment lost 4 bases, leaving 9 bases of the junction unmatched. Germline CDR1 and CDR2: MNHEY and SVGEGT. CDR3 sequence (DNA): TGTGCCAGCAGTTTACATGAGGGGAGGGGAGAGACCCAGTACTTC. This codes for CASSLHEGRGETQYF.

V and J are TRBV5-6 and TRBJ1-4; D may be TRBD1 (6 bases). This CDR3 region has 15 residues. V lost 1 base and J lost 5, with 12 bases in between. The germline V gene has CDR1 SGHDT and CDR2 YYEEEE. DNA of the CDR3: TGTGCCAGCAGCTTGTCGGGACAACTAAATGAAAAACTGTTTTTT. Its translation: CASSLSGQLNEKLFF.

The genes are TRBV7-8 and TRBJ2-1; 10 bases are a match to TRBD2. The germline CDR1 and CDR2 sequences are SGHVS and FQNEAQ. The CDR3 is 16 amino acids. Unmatched junction bases numbered 3, after V lost 0 bases and J lost 4 bases. CDR3 loop: CASSLASGGKYNEQFF. The CDR3 region has the DNA TGTGCCAGCAGCTTAGCTAGCGGGGGGAAATACAATGAGCAGTTCTTC.

The chain couples TRBV7-2 to TRBJ2-3; D unresolved. Between the trimmed V and J ends, which lost 6 bases and 3 bases, there was a span of 13 bases. The CDR3 extends over 14 amino acids. Germline V CDR1 and CDR2: SGHTA, FQGNSA. Here the CDR3 DNA reads TGTGCCAGCAGGTTGGAGCTCCTTACAGATACGCAGTATTTT. Its protein product is CASRLELLTDTQYF.

The chain links TRBV6-6 to TRBJ2-3, with 7 nucleotides matching TRBD2. Losses at the gene ends were 6 bases for V and 2 bases for J; bases not matched to a gene: 11. The CDR3 spans 16 residues. Germline V gene data show CDR1 as MNHNY and CDR2 as SVGAGI (reference sequence). The CDR3 here is CASRILGREPTDTQYF. For the CDR3, the DNA is TGTGCCAGCAGGATTTTAGGGCGGGAGCCCACAGATACGCAGTATTTT.

This sequence joins TRBV27 and TRBJ2-7, with TRBD2 matching 8 bases. J was trimmed by 6 bases and V by 2 bases; bases with no gene match: 3. The CDR3 length is 13 residues. Germline assignment: CDR1 MNHEY and CDR2 SMNVEV (reference sequence). The CDR3 DNA reads TGTGCCAGCAGTTTAGGGACTAGATCCGAGCAGTACTTC. This codes for CASSLGTRSEQYF.

The rearrangement links TRBV6-5 to TRBJ2-3; maybe TRBD2 (7 bases). V was trimmed by 7 bases and J by 2 bases, leaving 16 bases between them. CDR1 is MNHEY, CDR2 SVGAGI, per germline. The CDR3 consists of 15 residues. The CDR3 DNA sequence: TGTGCCAGCACCCGGGGGGCCTATACCACAGATACGCAGTATTTT. Amino acids: CASTRGAYTTDTQYF.

This chain joins TRBV5-6 and TRBJ1-2; D might be TRBD1 (6 bases). This CDR3 has 13 residues. Trimming took 4 bases from V and 5 from J, leaving 12 bases between them. Germline V CDR1 and CDR2: SGHDT, YYEEEE. CDR3 protein: CASSQRGGYGYTF. The CDR3 DNA sequence: TGTGCCAGCAGCCAAAGGGGGGGATATGGCTACACCTTC.

The chain uses TRBV27 and TRBJ2-7; D may be TRBD1 (6 bases). The CDR3 runs 12 residues. The germline gives CDR1 MNHEY, CDR2 SMNVEV (reference sequence). Trimming removed 3 bases from V and 5 bases from J, with 8 bases in between. The CDR3 DNA reads as TGTGCCAGCAGTTTTACAGGGAACGAGCAGTACTTC. Translating gives CASSFTGNEQYF.

The chain joins TRBV10-2 to TRBJ2-7, with 9 bases aligning to TRBD1. Trimming took 4 bases from V and 6 from J; bases not matched to a gene: 13. The CDR3 runs 16 residues. Germline V gene data show CDR1 as WSHSY and CDR2 as SAAADI. The CDR3 loop is CASSALVRDRASEQYF. The CDR3 nucleotides are TGCGCCAGCAGTGCGCTCGTCCGGGACAGGGCCTCCGAGCAGTACTTC.

The chain employs TRBV9 and TRBJ1-2; no reliable D call. The germline gives CDR1 SGDLS, CDR2 YYNGEE. CDR3 size: 14 residues. The germline V and J ends were trimmed by 2 bases and 1 base, with 9 bases remaining between them. The CDR3 loop reads CASSVSRDNYGYTF. CDR3 DNA sequence: TGTGCCAGCAGCGTGTCCCGCGATAACTATGGCTACACCTTC.

The CDR3 sequence: CASSYSATLAKNIQYF. In DNA, the CDR3 is TGTGCCAGCAGTTACTCGGCAACATTAGCCAAAAACATTCAGTACTTC. This sequence joins TRBV6-2 or TRBV6-3 and TRBJ2-4; no definite D call. Between the trimmed V and J ends, which lost 0 bases and 0 bases, there was a span of 9 bases. The CDR3 spans 16 residues. Germline values: CDR1 MNHEY, CDR2 SVGEGT.

The chain employs TRBV6-4 and TRBJ2-6, with D maybe TRBD2 (6 bases). Trimming left V 9 bases short and J 4 bases short, with 13 bases between. This CDR3 has 14 amino acids. From germline, CDR1 is MRHNA and CDR2 SNTAGT. This chain's CDR3 is CASSPGRGANVLTF. In DNA, the CDR3 is TGTGCCAGTTCCCCAGGGAGGGGGGCCAACGTCCTGACTTTC.

The chain employs TRBV11-3 and TRBJ2-1; D is ambiguous. With 3 bases removed from V and 2 bases from J, the gap between germline ends came to 11 bases. Germline V gene sequence: CDR1 SGHNT, CDR2 YENEEA. The CDR3 covers 15 residues. The CDR3 region has the DNA TGTGCCAGCAGCTTCGGGTTAGGTACCTACAATGAGCAGTTCTTC. As protein: CASSFGLGTYNEQFF.

This clone was found many times. The genes are TRBV5-6 and TRBJ2-2; D is undetermined. The CDR3 covers 15 residues. Germline CDR1 and CDR2: SGHDT and YYEEEE. V dropped 0 bases and J dropped 1 base, with 7 bases sitting between them. CDR3 sequence reads: CASSLVGRNTGELFF. CDR3 DNA: TGTGCCAGCAGCTTGGTGGGCAGGAACACCGGGGAGCTGTTTTTT.

Only one count was recorded for this clone. CDR3 coding DNA: TGTGCCAGCAGTTACGCGGGAGGGGGACGGGGTTACGAGCAGTACGTC. Its protein is CASSYAGGGRGYEQYV. V gene TRBV6-2 or TRBV6-3 combines with J gene TRBJ2-7, with 9 bases that match TRBD2. CDR3 length: 16 residues. Germline assignment: CDR1 MNHEY and CDR2 SVGEGT. Losses at the gene ends were 2 bases for V and 4 bases for J; bases not matched to a gene: 9.

This clone showed up just once. V is TRBV5-4 and J is TRBJ2-7, with 8 bases lining up with TRBD2. CDR1 SGHNT and CDR2 YYREEE come from the germline V gene (reference sequence). The V gene end was trimmed by 4 bases and the J gene end by 7 bases; junction bases not matched to a gene: 13. This CDR3 has 15 amino acids. The CDR3 nucleotides are TGTGCCAGCAGCCGAGGAACGGGGGGGCCGTATGAGCAGTACTTC. Its protein is CASSRGTGGPYEQYF.

The rearrangement uses TRBV14 and TRBJ2-7; 7 bases are shared with TRBD1. This CDR3 spans 15 amino acids. CDR1 SGHDN and CDR2 FVKESK come from the germline V gene. Trimming removed 0 bases from V and 5 bases from J; junction bases left unmatched: 7. The CDR3 spells CASSQELRGSHEQYF. CDR3 in DNA: TGTGCCAGCAGCCAAGAACTCAGGGGGTCCCACGAGCAGTACTTC.

The chain joins TRBV6-5 to TRBJ2-3, with 10 bases identical to TRBD1. J was trimmed by 3 bases and V by 6 bases; bases with no gene match: 6. The germline gives CDR1 MNHEY, CDR2 SVGAGI. The CDR3 covers 15 residues. CDR3 sequence (DNA): TGTGCCAGCAGCTTGACAGGGGGCGGAACAGATACGCAGTATTTT. Its protein is CASSLTGGGTDTQYF.